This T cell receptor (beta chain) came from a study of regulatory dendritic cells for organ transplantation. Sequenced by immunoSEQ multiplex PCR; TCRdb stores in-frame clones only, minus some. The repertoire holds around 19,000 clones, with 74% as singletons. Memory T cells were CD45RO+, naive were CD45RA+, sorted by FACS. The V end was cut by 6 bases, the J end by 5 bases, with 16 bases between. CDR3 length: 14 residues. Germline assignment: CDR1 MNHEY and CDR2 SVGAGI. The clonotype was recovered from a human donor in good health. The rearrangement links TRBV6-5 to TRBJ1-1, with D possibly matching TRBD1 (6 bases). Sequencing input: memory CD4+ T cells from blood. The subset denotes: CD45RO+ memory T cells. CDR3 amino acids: CASSQRGGGTEAFF. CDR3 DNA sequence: TGTGCCAGCAGCCAGAGGGGGGGTGGGACTGAAGCTTTCTTT.